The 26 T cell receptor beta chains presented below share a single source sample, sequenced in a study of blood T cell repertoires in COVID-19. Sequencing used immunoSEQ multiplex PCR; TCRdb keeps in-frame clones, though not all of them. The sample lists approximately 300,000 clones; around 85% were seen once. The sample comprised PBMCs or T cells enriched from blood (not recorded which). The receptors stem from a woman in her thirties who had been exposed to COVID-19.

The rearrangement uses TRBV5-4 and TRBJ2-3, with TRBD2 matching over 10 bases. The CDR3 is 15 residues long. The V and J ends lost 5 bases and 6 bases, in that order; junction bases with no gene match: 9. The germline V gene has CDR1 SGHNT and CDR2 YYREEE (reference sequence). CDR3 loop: CASSPSSGGEDTQYF. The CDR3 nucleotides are TGTGCCAGCAGTCCCTCTAGCGGGGGCGAGGATACGCAGTATTTT.

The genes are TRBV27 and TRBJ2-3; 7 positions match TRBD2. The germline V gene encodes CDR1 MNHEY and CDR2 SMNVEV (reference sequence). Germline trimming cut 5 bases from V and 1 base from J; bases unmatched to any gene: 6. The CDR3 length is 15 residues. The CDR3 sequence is CASSLLSGGTDTQYF. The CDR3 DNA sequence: TGTGCCAGCAGTCTTCTCAGCGGGGGCACAGATACGCAGTATTTT.

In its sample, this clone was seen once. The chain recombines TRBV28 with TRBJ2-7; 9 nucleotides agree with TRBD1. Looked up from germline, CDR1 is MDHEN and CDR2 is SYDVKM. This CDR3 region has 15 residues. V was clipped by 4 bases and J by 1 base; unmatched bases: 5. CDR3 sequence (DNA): TGTGCCAGCAGTTCCACCGGGACAGGGTCCTACGAGCAGTACTTC. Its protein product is CASSSTGTGSYEQYF.

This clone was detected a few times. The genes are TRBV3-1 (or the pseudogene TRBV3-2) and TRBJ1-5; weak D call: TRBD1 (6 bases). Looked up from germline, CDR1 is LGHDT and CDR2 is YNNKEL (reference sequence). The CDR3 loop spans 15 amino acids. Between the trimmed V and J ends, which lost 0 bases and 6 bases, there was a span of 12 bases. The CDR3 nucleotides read TGTGCCAGCAGCCAAGATAACAGGGTTGGTCAGCCCCAGCATTTT. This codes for CASSQDNRVGQPQHF.

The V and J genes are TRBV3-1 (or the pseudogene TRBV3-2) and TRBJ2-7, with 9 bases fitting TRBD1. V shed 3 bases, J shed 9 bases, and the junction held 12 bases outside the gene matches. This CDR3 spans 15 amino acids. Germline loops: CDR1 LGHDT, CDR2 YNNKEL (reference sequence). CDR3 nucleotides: TGTGCCAGCAGCCAGGGACAGGGATCGCTCAGGGTGCAGTACTTC. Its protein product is CASSQGQGSLRVQYF.

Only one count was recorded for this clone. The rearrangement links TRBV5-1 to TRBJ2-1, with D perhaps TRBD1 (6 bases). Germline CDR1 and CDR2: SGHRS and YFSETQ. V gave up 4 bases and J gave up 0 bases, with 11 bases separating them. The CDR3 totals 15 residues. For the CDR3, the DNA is TGCGCCAGCAGCACCTCGGACAGCTCCTACAATGAGCAGTTCTTC. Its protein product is CASSTSDSSYNEQFF.

CDR3 sequence: CASSLLGGAHAFF. The CDR3 DNA reads TGTGCCAGCAGTTTATTAGGGGGAGCCCATGCTTTCTTT. The chain combines TRBV28 with TRBJ1-1; TRBD1 is a possible D gene (6 bases). The CDR3 loop spans 13 amino acids. CDR1 and CDR2 from the germline V gene are MDHEN and SYDVKM. Between the trimmed V and J ends, which lost 1 base and 11 bases, there was a span of 14 bases. Combining the CDR3 with reference TRBV28 and TRBJ1-1 gives the whole variable domain DVKVTQSSRYLVKRTGEKVFLECVQDMDHENMFWYRQDPGLGLRLIYFSYDVKMKEKGDIPEGYSVSREKKERFSLILESASTNQTSMYLCASSLLGGAHAFFGQGTRLTVV.

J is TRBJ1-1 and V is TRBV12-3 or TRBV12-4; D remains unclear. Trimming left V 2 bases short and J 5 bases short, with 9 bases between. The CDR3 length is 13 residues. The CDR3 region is CASSLIRETEAFF. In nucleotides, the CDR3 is TGTGCCAGCAGTTTAATACGGGAAACTGAAGCTTTCTTT.

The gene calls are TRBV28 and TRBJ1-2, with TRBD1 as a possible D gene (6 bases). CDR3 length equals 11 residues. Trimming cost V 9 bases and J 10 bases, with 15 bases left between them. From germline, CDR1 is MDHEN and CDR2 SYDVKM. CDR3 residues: CASPPRGTYTF. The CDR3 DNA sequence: TGTGCCAGTCCTCCCAGGGGAACCTACACCTTC.

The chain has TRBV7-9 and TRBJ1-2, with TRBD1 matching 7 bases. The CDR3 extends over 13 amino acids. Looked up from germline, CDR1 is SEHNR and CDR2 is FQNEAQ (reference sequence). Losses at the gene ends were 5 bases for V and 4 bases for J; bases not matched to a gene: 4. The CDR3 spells CASSRDSLYGYTF. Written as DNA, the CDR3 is TGTGCCAGCAGCCGGGACAGCCTCTATGGCTACACCTTC.

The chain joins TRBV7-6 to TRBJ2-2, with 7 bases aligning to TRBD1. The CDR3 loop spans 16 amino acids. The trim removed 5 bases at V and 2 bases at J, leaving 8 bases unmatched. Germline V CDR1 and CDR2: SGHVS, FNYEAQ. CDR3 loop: CASSQDGTANTGELFF. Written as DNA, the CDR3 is TGTGCCAGCAGCCAAGACGGGACAGCTAACACCGGGGAGCTGTTTTTT. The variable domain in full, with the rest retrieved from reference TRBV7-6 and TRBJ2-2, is GAGVSQSPRYKVTKRGQDVALRCDPISGHVSLYWYRQALGQGPEFLTYFNYEAQQDKSGLPNDRFSAERPEGSISTLTIQRTEQRDSAMYRCASSQDGTANTGELFFGEGSRLTVL.

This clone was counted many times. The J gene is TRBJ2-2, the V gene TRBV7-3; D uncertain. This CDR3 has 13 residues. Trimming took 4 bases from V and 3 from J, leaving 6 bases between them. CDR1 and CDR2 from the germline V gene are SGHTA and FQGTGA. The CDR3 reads CASSSIDTGELFF. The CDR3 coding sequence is TGTGCCAGCAGCTCCATAGACACCGGGGAGCTGTTTTTT.

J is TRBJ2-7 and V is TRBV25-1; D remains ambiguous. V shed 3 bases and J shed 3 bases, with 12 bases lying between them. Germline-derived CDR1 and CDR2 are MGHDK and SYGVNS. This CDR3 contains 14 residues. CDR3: CASSDSLVLYEQYF. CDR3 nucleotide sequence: TGTGCCAGCAGTGATTCTCTCGTTCTCTACGAGCAGTACTTC.

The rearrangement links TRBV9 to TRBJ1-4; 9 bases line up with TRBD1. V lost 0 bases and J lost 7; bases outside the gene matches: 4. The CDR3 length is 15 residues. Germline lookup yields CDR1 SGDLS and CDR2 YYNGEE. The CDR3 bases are TGTGCCAGCAGCGTAGACGGGACAGGGAGTGAAAAACTGTTTTTT. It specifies CASSVDGTGSEKLFF.

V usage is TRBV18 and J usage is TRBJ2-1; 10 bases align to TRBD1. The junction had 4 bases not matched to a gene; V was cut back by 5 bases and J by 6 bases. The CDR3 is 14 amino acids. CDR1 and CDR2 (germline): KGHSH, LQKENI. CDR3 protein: CASSGDRGPNEQFF. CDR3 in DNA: TGTGCCAGCTCAGGGGACAGGGGACCCAATGAGCAGTTCTTC.

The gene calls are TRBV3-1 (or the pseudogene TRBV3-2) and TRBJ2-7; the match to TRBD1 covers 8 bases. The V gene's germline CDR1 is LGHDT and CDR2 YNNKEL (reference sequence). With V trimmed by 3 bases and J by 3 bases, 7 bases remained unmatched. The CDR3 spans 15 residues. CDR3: CASSHSGTGIYEQYF. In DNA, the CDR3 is TGTGCCAGCAGCCACTCCGGGACAGGAATCTACGAGCAGTACTTC.

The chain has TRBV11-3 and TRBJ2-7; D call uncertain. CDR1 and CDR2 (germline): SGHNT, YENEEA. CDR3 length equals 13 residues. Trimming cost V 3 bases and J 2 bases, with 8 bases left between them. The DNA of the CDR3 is TGTGCCAGCAGCTTTAACACCGCCTACGAGCAGTACTTC. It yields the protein CASSFNTAYEQYF.

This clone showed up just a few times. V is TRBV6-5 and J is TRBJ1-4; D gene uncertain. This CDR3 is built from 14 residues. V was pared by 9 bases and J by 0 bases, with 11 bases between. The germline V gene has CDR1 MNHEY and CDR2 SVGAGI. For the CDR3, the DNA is TGTGCCAGTCCAAGAGGAACAACTAATGAAAAACTGTTTTTT. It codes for CASPRGTTNEKLFF.

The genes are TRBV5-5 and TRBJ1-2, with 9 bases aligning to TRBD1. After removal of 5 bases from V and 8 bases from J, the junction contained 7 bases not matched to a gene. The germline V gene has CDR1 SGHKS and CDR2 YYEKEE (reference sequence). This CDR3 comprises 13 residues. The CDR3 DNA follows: TGTGCCAGCAGTAGAACAGGGGGCCTCGGCTACACCTTC. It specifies CASSRTGGLGYTF.

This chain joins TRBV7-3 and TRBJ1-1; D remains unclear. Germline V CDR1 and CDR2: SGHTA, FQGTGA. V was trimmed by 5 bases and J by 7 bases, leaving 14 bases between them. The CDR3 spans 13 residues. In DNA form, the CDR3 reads TGTGCCAGCAGCCAGTTTAATGGCGGTGAAGCTTTCTTT. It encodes CASSQFNGGEAFF.

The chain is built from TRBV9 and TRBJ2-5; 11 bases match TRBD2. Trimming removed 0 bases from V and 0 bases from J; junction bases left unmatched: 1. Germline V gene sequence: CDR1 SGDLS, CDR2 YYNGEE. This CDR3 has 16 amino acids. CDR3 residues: CASSVATSGNQETQYF. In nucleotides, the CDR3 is TGTGCCAGCAGCGTAGCGACTAGCGGGAACCAAGAGACCCAGTACTTC. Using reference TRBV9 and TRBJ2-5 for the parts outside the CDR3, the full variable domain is DSGVTQTPKHLITATGQRVTLRCSPRSGDLSVYWYQQSLDQGLQFLIQYYNGEERAKGNILERFSAQQFPDLHSELNLSSLELGDSALYFCASSVATSGNQETQYFGPGTRLLVL.

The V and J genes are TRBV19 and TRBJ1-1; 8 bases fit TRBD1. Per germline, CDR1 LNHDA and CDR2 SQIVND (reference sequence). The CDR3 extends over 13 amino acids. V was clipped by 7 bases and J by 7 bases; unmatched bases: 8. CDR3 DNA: TGTGCCAGTAACAACAGGGGGTCCAGTGAAGCTTTCTTT. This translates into CASNNRGSSEAFF.

CDR3 sequence (DNA): TGCGCCAGCAGCTCAGGACAGGCCTCCTATGGCTACACCTTC. Amino acids: CASSSGQASYGYTF. The rearrangement links TRBV5-1 to TRBJ1-2; 7 nucleotides line up with TRBD1. Germline assignment: CDR1 SGHRS and CDR2 YFSETQ. CDR3 size: 14 residues. J was trimmed by 4 bases and V by 3 bases; bases with no gene match: 6. Variable domain in full (rest from reference TRBV5-1 and TRBJ1-2): KAGVTQTPRYLIKTRGQQVTLSCSPISGHRSVSWYQQTPGQGLQFLFEYFSETQRNKGNFPGRFSGRQFSNSRSEMNVSTLELGDSALYLCASSSGQASYGYTFGSGTRLTVV.

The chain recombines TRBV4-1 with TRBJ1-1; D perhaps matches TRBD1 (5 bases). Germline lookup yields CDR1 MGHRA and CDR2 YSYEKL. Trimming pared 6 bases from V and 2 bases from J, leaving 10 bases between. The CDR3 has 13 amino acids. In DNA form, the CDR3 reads TGCGCCAGCAGTCGGACAAGTAACACTGAAGCTTTCTTT. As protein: CASSRTSNTEAFF.

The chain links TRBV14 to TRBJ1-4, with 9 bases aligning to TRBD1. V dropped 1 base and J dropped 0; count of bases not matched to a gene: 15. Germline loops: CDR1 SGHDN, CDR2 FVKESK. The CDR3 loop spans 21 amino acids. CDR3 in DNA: TGTGCCAGCAGCCAAGCCTTGAATCGGGACAGGGAAAAAGCAACTAATGAAAAACTGTTTTTT. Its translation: CASSQALNRDREKATNEKLFF.

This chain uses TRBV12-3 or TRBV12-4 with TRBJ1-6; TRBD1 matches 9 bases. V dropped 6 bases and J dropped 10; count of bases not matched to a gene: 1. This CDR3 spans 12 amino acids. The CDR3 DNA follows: TGTGCCAGCAGGGGACAGGGCTCACCCCTCCACTTT. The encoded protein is CASRGQGSPLHF.